What follows are 21 T cell receptor beta chains derived from one specimen sequenced in a study of shared clonotypes between healthy human individuals. Only CD45RO-negative cells positively selected for CCR7 counted as naive CD8 cells, so terminally differentiated effector memory CD45RA+ cells were excluded. Libraries were prepared by immunoSEQ multiplex PCR; TCRdb keeps only in-frame clonotypes and omits some of them. The sample includes about 2.1 million clones, about 92% seen only once; the top ten take more than 1.5%. Input material: naive CD8+ T cells from PBMCs. The receptors shown here come from a man in his late teens or twenties in good health. Some clones in this sample may be carry-over from other donors' samples.

This chain uses TRBV28 with TRBJ1-2; no reliable D call. In germline, CDR1 is MDHEN, CDR2 SYDVKM. The length of the CDR3 is 16 residues. Trimming took off 2 bases at V and 7 bases at J, with 20 bases between the two ends. CDR3 region: CASSLTEDRALGGYTF. DNA for the CDR3: TGTGCCAGCAGTTTAACCGAGGATAGAGCCTTAGGTGGCTACACCTTC.

The rearrangement links TRBV18 to TRBJ2-5; no reliable D call. Looked up from germline, CDR1 is KGHSH and CDR2 is LQKENI. V was pared by 0 bases and J by 0 bases, with 11 bases between. There are 16 residues in the CDR3. CDR3 bases: TGTGCCAGCTCACCACCGCGCGTCGGCAACCAAGAGACCCAGTACTTC. It is translated as CASSPPRVGNQETQYF.

The sample holds one count of this clone. The chain carries TRBV28 and TRBJ1-1; no clear D gene. The germline V gene has CDR1 MDHEN and CDR2 SYDVKM. V was clipped by 5 bases and J by 0 bases, with 16 bases between them. The length of the CDR3 is 16 residues. The DNA for the CDR3 is TGTGCCAGCAGTCTGCGTTTGTCAGCAATGAACACTGAAGCTTTCTTT. This gives the protein CASSLRLSAMNTEAFF. The complete variable domain, with remaining parts taken from reference TRBV28 and TRBJ1-1, reads DVKVTQSSRYLVKRTGEKVFLECVQDMDHENMFWYRQDPGLGLRLIYFSYDVKMKEKGDIPEGYSVSREKKERFSLILESASTNQTSMYLCASSLRLSAMNTEAFFGQGTRLTVV.

This clone was found once. The chain employs TRBV28 and TRBJ2-7, with D perhaps matching TRBD2 (6 bases). Germline-derived CDR1 and CDR2 are MDHEN and SYDVKM. Deletions cut 2 bases from V and 3 bases from J, with 11 bases between. The CDR3 is 14 residues long. The CDR3 DNA sequence: TGTGCCAGCAGTTTAACGGCGGGGAACTACGAGCAGTACTTC. It translates to CASSLTAGNYEQYF. The full variable domain, with the rest looked up from reference TRBV28 and TRBJ2-7, is DVKVTQSSRYLVKRTGEKVFLECVQDMDHENMFWYRQDPGLGLRLIYFSYDVKMKEKGDIPEGYSVSREKKERFSLILESASTNQTSMYLCASSLTAGNYEQYFGPGTRLTVT.

This chain joins TRBV4-2 and TRBJ2-1; TRBD2 agrees at 12 bases. Germline V gene data show CDR1 as LGHNA and CDR2 as YNFKEQ. The CDR3 extends over 15 amino acids. V was clipped by 5 bases and J by 7 bases; unmatched bases: 6. The CDR3 protein is CASSSSGRASNEQFF. The CDR3 DNA reads as TGTGCCAGCAGCTCTAGCGGGAGGGCCAGTAATGAGCAGTTCTTC.

The chain links TRBV27 to TRBJ1-4; possibly TRBD1 for D (6 bases). V dropped 2 bases and J dropped 0 bases, with 16 bases sitting between them. The CDR3 totals 18 residues. Germline loops: CDR1 MNHEY, CDR2 SMNVEV (reference sequence). The CDR3 DNA reads as TGTGCCAGCAGTTTAATCGGCGTCAGGGGTACAACTAATGAAAAACTGTTTTTT. Residues: CASSLIGVRGTTNEKLFF.

The gene calls are TRBV2 and TRBJ2-3; D unresolved. The CDR3 totals 14 residues. Per the germline V gene, CDR1 is SNHLY and CDR2 is FYNNEI. V lost 3 bases, J lost 6 bases, and 13 bases lay in between. The CDR3 spells CASSDPGPVDTQYF. In nucleotides, the CDR3 is TGTGCCAGCAGTGACCCGGGCCCGGTGGATACGCAGTATTTT.

The chain couples TRBV27 to TRBJ2-1; possible D gene TRBD1, 5 bases. Germline assignment: CDR1 MNHEY and CDR2 SMNVEV (reference sequence). V shed 6 bases and J shed 9 bases, with 12 bases lying between them. The CDR3 has 12 residues. CDR3 sequence: CASRAGQGEQFF. The CDR3 nucleotides are TGTGCCAGCAGGGCCGGGCAGGGTGAGCAGTTCTTC.

This chain links TRBV13 with TRBJ2-7, with 10 bases fitting TRBD1. CDR3 length: 14 residues. V gave up 6 bases and J gave up 2 bases; unmatched junction bases: 4. The germline V gene encodes CDR1 PRHDT and CDR2 FYEKMQ (reference sequence). In DNA, the CDR3 is TGTGCCAGCAGGCGGACAGGGGGGACCTACGAGCAGTACTTC. Translating gives CASRRTGGTYEQYF.

The CDR3 is CASSLQREVAEQFF. As DNA, the CDR3 is TGTGCCAGCAGCTTGCAGCGGGAGGTGGCTGAGCAGTTCTTC. V usage is TRBV5-6 and J usage is TRBJ2-1; 9 nucleotides match TRBD2. V lost 1 base and J lost 9; bases outside the gene matches: 5. The CDR3 spans 14 residues. CDR1 is SGHDT and CDR2 is YYEEEE in the germline V gene.

This chain connects TRBV7-9 to TRBJ1-1, with D unresolved. The V and J ends lost 1 base and 6 bases respectively, with 12 bases between them. This CDR3 spans 14 amino acids. Germline CDR1 reads SEHNR; CDR2 reads FQNEAQ (reference sequence). The CDR3 region is CASSLDYLTAEAFF. CDR3 in DNA: TGTGCCAGCAGCTTAGATTATTTGACTGCTGAAGCTTTCTTT.

V and J are TRBV21-1 and TRBJ1-2. TRBV21-1 is a pseudogene. CDR3 length: 15 residues. The CDR3 spells CASINSWTANYGYTF. DNA for the CDR3: TGTGCCAGCATCAACTCATGGACGGCTAACTATGGCTACACCTTC.

The rearrangement links TRBV11-3 to TRBJ2-2, with 14 bases fitting TRBD2. V shed 4 bases, J shed 0 bases, and the junction held 4 bases outside the gene matches. Germline V CDR1 and CDR2: SGHNT, YENEEA. The CDR3 sequence is 18 residues long. CDR3 nucleotide sequence: TGTGCCAGCAGCTCGGGACTAGCGGGGGAATCGAACACCGGGGAGCTGTTTTTT. Its translation is CASSSGLAGESNTGELFF. The whole variable domain, filled in from reference TRBV11-3 and TRBJ2-2, reads EAGVVQSPRYKIIEKKQPVAFWCNPISGHNTLYWYLQNLGQGPELLIRYENEEAVDDSQLPKDRFSAERLKGVDSTLKIQPAELGDSAVYLCASSSGLAGESNTGELFFGEGSRLTVL.

J is TRBJ2-7 and V is TRBV27; no clear D. CDR3 length: 14 residues. Germline loops: CDR1 MNHEY, CDR2 SMNVEV (reference sequence). Trimming took 2 bases from V and 0 from J, leaving 8 bases between them. The CDR3 DNA sequence: TGTGCCAGCAGTTTAGGAGCGCGCTCCTACGAGCAGTACTTC. This codes for CASSLGARSYEQYF.

In its sample, this clone was seen a few times. The J gene is TRBJ1-2, the V gene TRBV6-5, with a possible D match to TRBD1 (5 bases). The CDR3 totals 15 residues. Trimming removed 6 bases from V and 4 bases from J, with 18 bases in between. Germline V gene lookup returns CDR1 MNHEY and CDR2 SVGAGI. The chain's CDR3 is CASSSRDGPSYGYTF. The CDR3 DNA reads as TGTGCCAGCAGCTCCCGGGACGGGCCGAGCTATGGCTACACCTTC.

This CDR3 is CASSLVRPRGKTNEKLFF. The CDR3, as DNA: TGTGCCAGCAGCTTAGTACGTCCCAGGGGAAAAACTAATGAAAAACTGTTTTTT. The rearrangement uses TRBV11-3 and TRBJ1-4; D is perhaps TRBD1 (6 bases). The CDR3 sequence is 18 residues long. Germline V lookup: CDR1 SGHNT, CDR2 YENEEA. V was shortened by 1 base and J by 1 base, with 16 bases between the two germline ends.

The chain combines TRBV6-5 with TRBJ1-1; D gene uncertain. This CDR3 has 13 amino acids. The V and J ends lost 6 bases and 3 bases respectively, with 11 bases between them. Per the germline V gene, CDR1 is MNHEY and CDR2 is SVGAGI. The CDR3 nucleotides are TGTGCCAGCAGGGTCCGAGGAGACACTGAAGCTTTCTTT. It translates to CASRVRGDTEAFF.

This clone has more than one count but fewer than ten. The same CDR3 also results from other DNA sequences found in this sample. This chain uses TRBV5-6 with TRBJ2-7; possibly TRBD1 or TRBD2 for D (5 bases each). The CDR3 consists of 13 residues. Germline V gives CDR1 SGHDT, CDR2 YYEEEE. Trimming stripped 2 bases from V and 0 bases from J, with 6 bases between. CDR3 sequence (DNA): TGTGCCAGCAGCTTCGGGACCTCCTACGAGCAGTACTTC. It translates to CASSFGTSYEQYF. The full variable domain, its missing parts supplied by reference TRBV5-6 and TRBJ2-7, is DAGVTQSPTHLIKTRGQQVTLRCSPKSGHDTVSWYQQALGQGPQFIFQYYEEEERQRGNFPDRFSGHQFPNYSSELNVNALLLGDSALYLCASSFGTSYEQYFGPGTRLTVT.

The CDR3 bases are TGTGCCAGCAGCTTAGCTGCGGGGATTGCAACTAATGAAAAACTGTTTTTT. This encodes CASSLAAGIATNEKLFF. The J gene is TRBJ1-4, the V gene TRBV7-9; no clear D. Trimming removed 0 bases at V and 0 bases at J, with 11 bases between. CDR1 and CDR2 (germline): SEHNR, FQNEAQ (reference sequence). CDR3 length: 17 amino acids.

V and J are TRBV27 and TRBJ2-7, with TRBD1 matching 7 bases. Germline assignment: CDR1 MNHEY and CDR2 SMNVEV (reference sequence). The CDR3 consists of 13 residues. Trimming took 5 bases from V and 5 from J; bases not matched to a gene: 6. The CDR3 coding sequence is TGTGCCAGCAGTATTACAGGGGCCCACGAGCAGTACTTC. Protein product: CASSITGAHEQYF.

V usage is TRBV11-2 and J usage is TRBJ1-3; 8 positions match TRBD1. Unmatched junction bases numbered 11, after V lost 5 bases and J lost 2 bases. The CDR3 has 17 residues. CDR1 is SGHAT, CDR2 FQNNGV, per germline. The CDR3 sequence: CASSIWTGSRAGNTIYF. In DNA form, the CDR3 reads TGTGCCAGCAGCATATGGACAGGGTCGAGGGCTGGAAACACCATATATTTT.